This TCR beta chain was recovered during a study of vaccination and CD4 T cells after COVID-19. As for this clonotype: What it binds is not known.

With 7 bases clipped from V and 9 bases from J, the junction kept 5 bases outside the gene matches. The CDR3 covers 13 residues. Germline V CDR1 and CDR2: LNHDA, SQIVND (reference sequence). Regarding treatment: approximately nine-day PBMC culture with coronavirus spike peptide pools or control peptides (ViraFEST assay). From the unexposed donor, CD4+ T cells were collected ahead of the COVID-19 pandemic (2011-2018). Wells contained two million PBMCs each, and these were cultured with 8.5 to 10 IU/ml IL-2 and 9 to 10 ug/ml peptide pools. Cultured CD4+ T-cell DNA underwent Oncomine TCR Beta short-read sequencing. Genomic DNA from cultured CD4+ T cells was extracted. TCRdb re-analysed the PCR reads in MiXCR, keeping a single row per CDR3 protein. The top ten hold 15% to 20% of the sample, which has fewer than 13,000 distinct CDR3 sequences, 34% seen once.

V is TRBV19 and J is TRBJ2-4; 11 nucleotides align to TRBD2. The TCR sequence derives from a human donor in good health. Sequenced: CD4+ T cells from blood, cultured in vitro. Here the CDR3 DNA reads TGTGCCAGTATTAGCGGGAGGGCAGGCATTCAGTACTTC. Residues: CASISGRAGIQYF.